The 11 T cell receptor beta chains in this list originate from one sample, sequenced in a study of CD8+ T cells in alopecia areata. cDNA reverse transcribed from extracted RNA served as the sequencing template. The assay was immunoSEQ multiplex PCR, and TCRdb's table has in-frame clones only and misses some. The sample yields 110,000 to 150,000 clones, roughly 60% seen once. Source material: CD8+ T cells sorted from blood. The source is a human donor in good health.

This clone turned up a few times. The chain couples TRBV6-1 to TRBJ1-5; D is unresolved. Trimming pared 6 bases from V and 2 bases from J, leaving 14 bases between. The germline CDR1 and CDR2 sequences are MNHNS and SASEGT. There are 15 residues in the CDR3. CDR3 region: CASSPDEFGNQPQHF. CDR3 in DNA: TGTGCCAGCAGCCCAGACGAGTTTGGCAATCAGCCCCAGCATTTT.

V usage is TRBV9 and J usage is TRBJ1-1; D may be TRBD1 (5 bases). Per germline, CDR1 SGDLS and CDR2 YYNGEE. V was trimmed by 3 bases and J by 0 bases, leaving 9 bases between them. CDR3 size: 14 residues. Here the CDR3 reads CASSGGGMNTEAFF. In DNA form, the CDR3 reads TGTGCCAGCAGCGGTGGGGGGATGAACACTGAAGCTTTCTTT. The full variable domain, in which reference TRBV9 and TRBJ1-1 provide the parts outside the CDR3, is DSGVTQTPKHLITATGQRVTLRCSPRSGDLSVYWYQQSLDQGLQFLIQYYNGEERAKGNILERFSAQQFPDLHSELNLSSLELGDSALYFCASSGGGMNTEAFFGQGTRLTVV.

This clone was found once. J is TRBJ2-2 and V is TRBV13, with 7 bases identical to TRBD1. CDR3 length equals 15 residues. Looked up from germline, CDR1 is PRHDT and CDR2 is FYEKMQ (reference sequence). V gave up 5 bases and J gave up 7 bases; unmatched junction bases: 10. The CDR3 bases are TGTGCCAGCAGCCCCTCGGACAGGCTTGACGGGGAGCTGTTTTTT. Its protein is CASSPSDRLDGELFF.

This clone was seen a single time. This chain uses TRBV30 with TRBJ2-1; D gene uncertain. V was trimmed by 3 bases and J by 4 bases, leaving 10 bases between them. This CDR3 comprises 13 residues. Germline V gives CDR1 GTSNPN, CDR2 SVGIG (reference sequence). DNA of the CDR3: TGTGCCTGGAGCCTTCCCGGTTACAATGAGCAGTTCTTC. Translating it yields CAWSLPGYNEQFF.

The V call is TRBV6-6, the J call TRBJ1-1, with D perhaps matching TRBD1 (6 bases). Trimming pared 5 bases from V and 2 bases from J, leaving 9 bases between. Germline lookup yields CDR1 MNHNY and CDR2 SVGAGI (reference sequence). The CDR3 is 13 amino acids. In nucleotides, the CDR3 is TGTGCCAGCAGTAGGGGGAGAAACACTGAAGCTTTCTTT. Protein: CASSRGRNTEAFF.

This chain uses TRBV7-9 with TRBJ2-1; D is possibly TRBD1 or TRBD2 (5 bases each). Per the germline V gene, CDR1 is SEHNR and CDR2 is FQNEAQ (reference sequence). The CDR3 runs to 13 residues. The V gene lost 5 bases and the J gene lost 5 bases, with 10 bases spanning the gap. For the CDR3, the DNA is TGTGCCAGCAGCGAGGGACCCCACAATGAGCAGTTCTTC. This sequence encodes CASSEGPHNEQFF.

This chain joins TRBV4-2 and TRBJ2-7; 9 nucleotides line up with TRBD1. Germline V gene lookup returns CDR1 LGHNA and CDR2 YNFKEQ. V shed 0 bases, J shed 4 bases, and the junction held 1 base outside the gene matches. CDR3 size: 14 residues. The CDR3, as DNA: TGTGCCAGCAGCCAAGAGGACAGGGGATACGAGCAGTACTTC. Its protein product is CASSQEDRGYEQYF.

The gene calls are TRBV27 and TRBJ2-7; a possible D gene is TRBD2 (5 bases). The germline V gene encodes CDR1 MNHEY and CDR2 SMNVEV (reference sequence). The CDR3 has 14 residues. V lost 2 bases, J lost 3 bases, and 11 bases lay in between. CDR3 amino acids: CASSLGLYHYEQYF. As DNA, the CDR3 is TGTGCCAGCAGTTTAGGACTCTATCACTACGAGCAGTACTTC.

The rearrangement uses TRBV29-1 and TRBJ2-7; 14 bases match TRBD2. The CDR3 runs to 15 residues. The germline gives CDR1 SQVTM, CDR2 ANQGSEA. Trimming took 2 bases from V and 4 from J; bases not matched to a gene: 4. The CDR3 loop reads CSVETGTSGSYEQYF. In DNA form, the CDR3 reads TGCAGCGTTGAAACCGGGACTAGCGGGAGTTACGAGCAGTACTTC.

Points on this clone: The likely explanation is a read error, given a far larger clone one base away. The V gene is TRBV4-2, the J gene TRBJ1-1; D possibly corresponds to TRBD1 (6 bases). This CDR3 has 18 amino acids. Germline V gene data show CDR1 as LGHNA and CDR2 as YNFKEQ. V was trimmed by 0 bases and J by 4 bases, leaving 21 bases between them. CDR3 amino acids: CASSQDPQGTSSGTEAFF. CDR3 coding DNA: TGTGCCAGCAGCCAAGATCCTCAGGGGACCTCCTCGGGCACTGAAGCTTTCTTT.

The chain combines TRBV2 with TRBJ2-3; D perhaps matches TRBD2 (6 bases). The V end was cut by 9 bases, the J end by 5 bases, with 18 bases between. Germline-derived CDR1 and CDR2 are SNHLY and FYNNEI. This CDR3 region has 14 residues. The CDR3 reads CARDRRESQDTQYF. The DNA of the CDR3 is TGTGCCAGGGATAGACGGGAGTCCCAAGATACGCAGTATTTT.